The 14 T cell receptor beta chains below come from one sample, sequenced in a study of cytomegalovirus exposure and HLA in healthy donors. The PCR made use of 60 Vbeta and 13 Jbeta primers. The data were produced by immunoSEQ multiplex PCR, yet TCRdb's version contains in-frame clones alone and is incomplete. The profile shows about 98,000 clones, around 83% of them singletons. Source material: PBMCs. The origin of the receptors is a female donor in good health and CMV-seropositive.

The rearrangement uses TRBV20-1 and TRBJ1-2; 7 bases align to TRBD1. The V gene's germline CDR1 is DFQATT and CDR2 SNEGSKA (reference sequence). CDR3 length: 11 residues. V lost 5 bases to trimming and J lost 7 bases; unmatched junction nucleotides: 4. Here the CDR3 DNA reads TGCAGTGCTGCGCAGGGGGGTGGCTACACCTTC. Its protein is CSAAQGGGYTF.

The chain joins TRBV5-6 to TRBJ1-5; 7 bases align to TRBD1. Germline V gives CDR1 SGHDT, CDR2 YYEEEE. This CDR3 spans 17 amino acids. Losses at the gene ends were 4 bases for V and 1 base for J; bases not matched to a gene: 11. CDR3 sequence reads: CASSRREGARSNQPQHF. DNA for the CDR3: TGTGCCAGCAGCCGACGGGAGGGGGCTCGGAGCAATCAGCCCCAGCATTTT.

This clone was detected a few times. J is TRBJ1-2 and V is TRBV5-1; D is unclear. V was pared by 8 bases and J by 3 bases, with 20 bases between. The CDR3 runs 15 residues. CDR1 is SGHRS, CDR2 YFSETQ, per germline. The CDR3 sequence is CASNPGSGRHYGYTF. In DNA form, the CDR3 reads TGCGCCAGTAACCCCGGTTCAGGCAGACACTATGGCTACACCTTC. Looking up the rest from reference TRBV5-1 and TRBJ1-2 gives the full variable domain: KAGVTQTPRYLIKTRGQQVTLSCSPISGHRSVSWYQQTPGQGLQFLFEYFSETQRNKGNFPGRFSGRQFSNSRSEMNVSTLELGDSALYLCASNPGSGRHYGYTFGSGTRLTVV.

CDR3 sequence: CASSLAPGLAGYNEQFF. The CDR3 DNA sequence: TGTGCCAGCAGCTTAGCCCCTGGACTAGCGGGCTACAATGAGCAGTTCTTC. The chain has TRBV7-2 and TRBJ2-1; 11 bases map to TRBD2. Germline V gene lookup returns CDR1 SGHTA and CDR2 FQGNSA. This CDR3 region has 17 residues. V lost 0 bases and J lost 3; bases outside the gene matches: 4.

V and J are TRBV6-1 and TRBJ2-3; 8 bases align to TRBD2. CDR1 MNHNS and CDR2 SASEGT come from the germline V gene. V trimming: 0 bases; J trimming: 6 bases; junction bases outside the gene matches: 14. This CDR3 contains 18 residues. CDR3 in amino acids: CASSEALLSGEGRDTQYF. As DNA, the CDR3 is TGTGCCAGCAGTGAAGCGCTTCTTAGCGGGGAGGGTCGGGATACGCAGTATTTT.

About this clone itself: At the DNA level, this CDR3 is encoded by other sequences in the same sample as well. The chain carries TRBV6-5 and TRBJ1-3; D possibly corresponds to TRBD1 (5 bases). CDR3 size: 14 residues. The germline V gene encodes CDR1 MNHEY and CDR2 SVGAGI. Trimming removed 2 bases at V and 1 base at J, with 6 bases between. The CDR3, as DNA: TGTGCCAGCAGTTACGCAGGGTCTGGAAACACCATATATTTT. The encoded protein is CASSYAGSGNTIYF.

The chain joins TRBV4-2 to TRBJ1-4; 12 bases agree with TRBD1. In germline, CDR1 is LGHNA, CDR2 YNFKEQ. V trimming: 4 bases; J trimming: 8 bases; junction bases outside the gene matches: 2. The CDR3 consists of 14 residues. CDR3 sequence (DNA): TGTGCCAGCAGCCCGGGACAGGGGGCGGAAAAACTGTTTTTT. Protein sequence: CASSPGQGAEKLFF.

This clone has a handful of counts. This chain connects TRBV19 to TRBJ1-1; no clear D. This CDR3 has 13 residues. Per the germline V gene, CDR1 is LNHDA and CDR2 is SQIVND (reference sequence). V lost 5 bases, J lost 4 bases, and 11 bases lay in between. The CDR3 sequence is CASSPGRGTEAFF. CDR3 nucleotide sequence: TGTGCCAGTAGTCCCGGTCGGGGCACTGAAGCTTTCTTT. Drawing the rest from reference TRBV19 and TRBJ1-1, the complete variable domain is DGGITQSPKYLFRKEGQNVTLSCEQNLNHDAMYWYRQDPGQGLRLIYYSQIVNDFQKGDIAEGYSVSREKKESFPLTVTSAQKNPTAFYLCASSPGRGTEAFFGQGTRLTVV.

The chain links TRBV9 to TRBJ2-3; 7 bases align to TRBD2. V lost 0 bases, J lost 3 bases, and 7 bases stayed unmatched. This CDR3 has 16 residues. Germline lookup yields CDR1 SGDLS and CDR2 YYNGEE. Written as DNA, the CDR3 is TGTGCCAGCAGCGTAGGGGTGGGAGGGCGAACAGATACGCAGTATTTT. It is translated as CASSVGVGGRTDTQYF.

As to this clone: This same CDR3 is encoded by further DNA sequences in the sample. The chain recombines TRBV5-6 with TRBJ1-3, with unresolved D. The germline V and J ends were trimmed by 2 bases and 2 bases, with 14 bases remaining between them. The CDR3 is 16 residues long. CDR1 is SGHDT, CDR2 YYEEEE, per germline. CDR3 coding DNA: TGTGCCAGCAGCTTACGCCTCGCGGGGACTGGAAACACCATATATTTT. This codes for CASSLRLAGTGNTIYF.

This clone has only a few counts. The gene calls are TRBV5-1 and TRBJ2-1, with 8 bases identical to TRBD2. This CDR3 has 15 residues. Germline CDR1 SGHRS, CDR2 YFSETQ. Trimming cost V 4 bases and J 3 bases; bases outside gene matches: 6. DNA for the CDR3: TGCGCCAGCAGCCCCGAGACTAGCGTCTACAATGAGCAGTTCTTC. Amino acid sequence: CASSPETSVYNEQFF.

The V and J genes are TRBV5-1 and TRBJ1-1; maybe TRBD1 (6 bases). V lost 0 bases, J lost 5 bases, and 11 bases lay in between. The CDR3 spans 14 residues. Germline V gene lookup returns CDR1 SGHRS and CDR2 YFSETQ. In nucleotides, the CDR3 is TGCGCCAGCAGCTTGGATTTGAGGGGGACTGAAGCTTTCTTT. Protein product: CASSLDLRGTEAFF. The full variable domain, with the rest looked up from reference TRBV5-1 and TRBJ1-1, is KAGVTQTPRYLIKTRGQQVTLSCSPISGHRSVSWYQQTPGQGLQFLFEYFSETQRNKGNFPGRFSGRQFSNSRSEMNVSTLELGDSALYLCASSLDLRGTEAFFGQGTRLTVV.

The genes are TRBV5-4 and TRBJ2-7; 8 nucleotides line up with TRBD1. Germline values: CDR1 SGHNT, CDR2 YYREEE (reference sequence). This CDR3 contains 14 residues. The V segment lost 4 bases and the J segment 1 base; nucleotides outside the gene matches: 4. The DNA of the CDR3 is TGTGCCAGCAGCCTCCACAGGGGGTCCTACGAGCAGTACTTC. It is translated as CASSLHRGSYEQYF.

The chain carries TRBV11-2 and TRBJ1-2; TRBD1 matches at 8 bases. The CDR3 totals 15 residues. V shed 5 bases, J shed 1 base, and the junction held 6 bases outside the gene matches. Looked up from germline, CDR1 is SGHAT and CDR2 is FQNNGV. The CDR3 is CASSSRDRINYGYTF. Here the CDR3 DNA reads TGTGCCAGCAGCAGTCGGGACAGGATTAACTATGGCTACACCTTC.